The 18 T cell receptor beta chains listed next were all sequenced from one sample in a study of blood T cell repertoires in COVID-19. Libraries were prepared by immunoSEQ multiplex PCR; TCRdb keeps only in-frame clonotypes and omits some of them. This sample yields tens of thousands of clones, of which 65% to 90% are seen a single time; around 46% belongs to the top ten. Sequenced material: peripheral blood. These receptors originate from a man between 65 and 85 years old with acute or convalescent COVID-19.

This clone was seen a handful of times. The genes are TRBV4-3 and TRBJ1-3, with D maybe TRBD1 (6 bases). V dropped 0 bases and J dropped 7 bases, with 13 bases sitting between them. CDR3 length: 15 amino acids. CDR1 is LGHNA and CDR2 is YSLEER in the germline V gene. CDR3 bases: TGCGCCAGCAGCCAAGACTTCGTTCAGGGGAACACCATATATTTT. As protein: CASSQDFVQGNTIYF.

The chain is built from TRBV6-5 and TRBJ2-3; 13 bases map to TRBD2. Trimming cost V 4 bases and J 1 base; bases outside gene matches: 2. Germline V gene lookup returns CDR1 MNHEY and CDR2 SVGAGI. The CDR3 sequence is 16 residues long. CDR3 DNA sequence: TGTGCCAGCAGTTCCGGGACTAGCGGGGGCACAGATACGCAGTATTTT. The encoded protein is CASSSGTSGGTDTQYF.

J is TRBJ1-5 and V is TRBV6-6; 7 bases are shared with TRBD1. The V segment lost 7 bases and the J segment 5 bases; nucleotides outside the gene matches: 5. The CDR3 runs 13 residues. Looked up from germline, CDR1 is MNHNY and CDR2 is SVGAGI (reference sequence). The CDR3 is CASTGQAYQPQHF. The CDR3 nucleotides read TGTGCCAGCACCGGACAGGCCTATCAGCCCCAGCATTTT.

V gene TRBV19 combines with J gene TRBJ2-7; 9 bases map to TRBD1. Germline V gene sequence: CDR1 LNHDA, CDR2 SQIVND (reference sequence). Trimming took 6 bases from V and 3 from J; bases not matched to a gene: 3. There are 13 residues in the CDR3. The CDR3 is CASRGTGIYEQYF. For the CDR3, the DNA is TGTGCCAGTAGAGGGACAGGGATCTACGAGCAGTACTTC.

The V call is TRBV11-2, the J call TRBJ2-1; the match to TRBD2 covers 9 bases. The V segment lost 5 bases and the J segment 5 bases; nucleotides outside the gene matches: 7. This CDR3 comprises 15 residues. Germline CDR1 reads SGHAT; CDR2 reads FQNNGV. CDR3: CASSDRLAADNEQFF. DNA of the CDR3: TGTGCCAGCAGCGACCGACTAGCGGCCGACAATGAGCAGTTCTTC.

The J gene is TRBJ2-5, the V gene TRBV6-5; a weak D match, TRBD2 (6 bases). This CDR3 is 13 amino acids long. Germline V CDR1 and CDR2: MNHEY, SVGAGI. The germline V and J ends were trimmed by 7 bases and 10 bases, with 19 bases remaining between them. CDR3 protein: CASNEGAWGGQYF. DNA of the CDR3: TGTGCCAGCAACGAAGGGGCCTGGGGAGGCCAGTACTTC.

This clone has just a few counts. The V call is TRBV27, the J call TRBJ1-1, with 7 bases lining up with TRBD1. The germline V gene encodes CDR1 MNHEY and CDR2 SMNVEV (reference sequence). CDR3 length: 14 amino acids. V lost 6 bases and J lost 1; bases outside the gene matches: 5. The CDR3 DNA is TGTGCCAGCAGGGCCGACAGGGCGAACACTGAAGCTTTCTTT. Translating gives CASRADRANTEAFF.

This clone has only a few counts. At the DNA level, this CDR3 is encoded by other sequences in the same sample as well. The chain couples TRBV5-1 to TRBJ1-1, with D possibly TRBD1 on 6 matching bases. The CDR3 length is 13 residues. Per germline, CDR1 SGHRS and CDR2 YFSETQ. Deletions cut 1 base from V and 5 bases from J, with 9 bases between. Here the CDR3 DNA reads TGCGCCAGCAGCTTGAGAGGGGGTACTGAAGCTTTCTTT. Its protein is CASSLRGGTEAFF.

This chain links TRBV4-2 with TRBJ1-1; D uncertain. Germline V gene lookup returns CDR1 LGHNA and CDR2 YNFKEQ. Trimming took 4 bases from V and 9 from J, leaving 12 bases between them. The CDR3 sequence is 12 residues long. CDR3 protein: CASSPAPGKAFF. The DNA of the CDR3 is TGTGCCAGCAGCCCTGCCCCGGGAAAAGCTTTCTTT.

This clone occurred once. The V and J genes are TRBV29-1 and TRBJ2-1; D unclear. The CDR3 totals 11 residues. Germline values: CDR1 SQVTM, CDR2 ANQGSEA. V was shortened by 7 bases and J by 6 bases, with 10 bases between the two germline ends. The CDR3 DNA follows: TGCAGCGGTAACAGTGCCAATGAGCAGTTCTTC. Residues: CSGNSANEQFF.

The chain couples TRBV5-1 to TRBJ2-7; D is unresolved. Germline V gene lookup returns CDR1 SGHRS and CDR2 YFSETQ. V was shortened by 3 bases and J by 7 bases, with 14 bases between the two germline ends. CDR3 length equals 13 residues. The CDR3 bases are TGCGCCAGCAGCTCAGACTCATTTGGAGAGCAGTACTTC. Its translation: CASSSDSFGEQYF.

The gene calls are TRBV5-1 and TRBJ1-6; D perhaps matches TRBD1 (6 bases). From germline, CDR1 is SGHRS and CDR2 YFSETQ. This CDR3 comprises 14 residues. The V end lost 4 bases, the J end lost 6 bases, and 11 bases lay between the germline ends. CDR3 sequence reads: CASSPGHTNSPLHF. The CDR3 DNA follows: TGCGCCAGCAGCCCGGGACACACTAATTCACCCCTCCACTTT. The complete variable domain, with remaining parts taken from reference TRBV5-1 and TRBJ1-6, reads KAGVTQTPRYLIKTRGQQVTLSCSPISGHRSVSWYQQTPGQGLQFLFEYFSETQRNKGNFPGRFSGRQFSNSRSEMNVSTLELGDSALYLCASSPGHTNSPLHFGNGTRLTVT.

This clone was observed a few times. The rearrangement uses TRBV5-1 and TRBJ2-2; D is unclear. The CDR3 runs 14 residues. Germline assignment: CDR1 SGHRS and CDR2 YFSETQ. V was clipped by 0 bases and J by 3 bases, with 6 bases between them. The CDR3 loop is CASSLGAYTGELFF. Written as DNA, the CDR3 is TGCGCCAGCAGCTTGGGGGCCTACACCGGGGAGCTGTTTTTT.

The rearrangement joins TRBV11-2 to TRBJ2-5; TRBD2 aligns across 13 bases. V gave up 5 bases and J gave up 2 bases; unmatched junction bases: 8. The length of the CDR3 is 17 residues. The V gene's germline CDR1 is SGHAT and CDR2 FQNNGV. The CDR3 is CASSQALAGGVQETQYF. CDR3 sequence (DNA): TGTGCCAGCAGCCAAGCACTAGCGGGGGGGGTGCAAGAGACCCAGTACTTC. Supplemented by reference TRBV11-2 and TRBJ2-5, the full variable domain reads EAGVAQSPRYKIIEKRQSVAFWCNPISGHATLYWYQQILGQGPKLLIQFQNNGVVDDSQLPKDRFSAERLKGVDSTLKIQPAKLEDSAVYLCASSQALAGGVQETQYFGPGTRLLVL.

This clone occurred a few times. The genes are TRBV11-2 and TRBJ1-1, with 8 bases identical to TRBD1. The CDR3 sequence is 14 residues long. J gave up 1 base and V 7 bases, and 5 bases lay outside the gene matches. Germline loops: CDR1 SGHAT, CDR2 FQNNGV. This chain's CDR3 is CASISDRGNTEAFF. The DNA of the CDR3 is TGTGCCAGCATCTCAGACAGGGGGAACACTGAAGCTTTCTTT.

V usage is TRBV5-4 and J usage is TRBJ2-3; D remains unclear. The ends were cut back, 6 bases at V and 1 base at J, with 3 bases in the middle. The CDR3 runs to 11 residues. Germline V CDR1 and CDR2: SGHNT, YYREEE (reference sequence). CDR3 in DNA: TGTGCCAGCACGGGCACAGATACGCAGTATTTT. As protein: CASTGTDTQYF.

V is TRBV30 and J is TRBJ1-1; D perhaps matches TRBD1 (6 bases). The CDR3 contains 14 residues. Between the trimmed V and J ends, which lost 3 bases and 6 bases, there was a span of 17 bases. CDR1 GTSNPN and CDR2 SVGIG come from the germline V gene (reference sequence). The CDR3 protein is CAWSRESRGSEAFF. As DNA, the CDR3 is TGTGCCTGGAGCCGGGAAAGCAGGGGTTCTGAAGCTTTCTTT.

J is TRBJ1-2 and V is TRBV6-5; possible D gene TRBD1, 6 bases. The CDR3 length is 13 residues. V was shortened by 6 bases and J by 4 bases, with 12 bases between the two germline ends. Germline assignment: CDR1 MNHEY and CDR2 SVGAGI. CDR3 sequence reads: CASSPDRLYGYTF. For the CDR3, the DNA is TGTGCCAGCAGCCCAGACAGGCTCTATGGCTACACCTTC.